This TCR beta chain comes out of a study of OX40 agonist ivuxolimab in advanced cancers. Study background: Hepatocellular carcinoma, melanoma, renal cell or head and neck cancer occurred in dose-escalation patients. Eligibility rules accepted prior anti-PD-1, anti-PD-L1 or anti-CTLA-4 therapy, and 30% to 40% had some. Findings and limits, study-wide: By week 6 at 0.1 to 3.0 mg/kg, blood CD4+ and CD8+ T cells had expanded clonally. Some of the nonresponding patients also showed low levels of normalized T-cell clonal expansion.

Sequenced by immunoSEQ multiplex PCR; TCRdb stores in-frame clones only, minus some. The sample records 90,000 to 100,000 clones, roughly 89% being singletons. For this clone: Its antigen is not identified.

Germline V CDR1 and CDR2: LNHDA, SQIVND (reference sequence). The CDR3 is 15 residues long. Trimming removed 6 bases from V and 2 bases from J, with 14 bases in between. The source is an adult with an advanced solid tumor such as melanoma, head and neck, liver or kidney cancer. The material was CD4+ or CD8+ T cells sorted from blood, obtained in a trial of the OX40 agonist ivuxolimab. The chain combines TRBV19 with TRBJ2-1, with D perhaps matching TRBD2 (5 bases). As DNA, the CDR3 is TGTGCCAGTAGACCTACTAGTGGGGCCTACAATGAGCAGTTCTTC. Translated, it gives CASRPTSGAYNEQFF.